The 16 T cell receptor beta chains presented below share a single source sample, sequenced in a study of T cells in narcolepsy. Assay used: immunoSEQ multiplex PCR; TCRdb lists only in-frame clones, some missing. In the table there are tens of thousands of clones, approximately 85% of which are singletons. Sequenced: memory (CD45RA-) CD4+ T cells from blood. Receptor source: a human donor in good health.

As for this clone: Relative to the germline gene, one junction end is altered; a read error may explain this. The V gene is TRBV7-7, the J gene TRBJ1-4, with 8 bases matching TRBD1. Germline V gene lookup returns CDR1 SSHAT and CDR2 FNYEAQ (reference sequence). This CDR3 spans 17 amino acids. CDR3 nucleotides: TGTGCTAGCAGCTCTGGACAGGGTAATCCAACTAATGAAAAACTGTTTTTT. This translates into CASSSGQGNPTNEKLFF.

This rearrangement joins TRBV2 to TRBJ2-1, with TRBD2 matching over 7 bases. Germline-derived CDR1 and CDR2 are SNHLY and FYNNEI. V shed 5 bases and J 12 bases; nucleotides not matched to a gene: 7. The CDR3 runs to 12 residues. CDR3 amino acids: CASSLPPGGQFF. CDR3 DNA sequence: TGTGCCAGCAGTCTCCCCCCGGGGGGGCAGTTCTTC.

V and J are TRBV5-1 and TRBJ1-1; maybe TRBD1 (6 bases). The CDR3 runs to 13 residues. Between the trimmed V and J ends, which lost 4 bases and 4 bases, there was a span of 11 bases. Per germline, CDR1 SGHRS and CDR2 YFSETQ. CDR3 DNA sequence: TGCGCCAGCAGCCCCGGGGGCGGCACTGAAGCTTTCTTT. The encoded protein is CASSPGGGTEAFF.

This clone was found once. The chain uses TRBV19 and TRBJ2-5; no definite D call. The J call may be faulty, since TRBJ2-7 better matches the DNA end. CDR3 length: 9 amino acids. Germline loops: CDR1 LNHDA, CDR2 SQIVND (reference sequence). CDR3 DNA sequence: TGTGCCCCGATGGGCGAGCAGTACTTC. It encodes CAPMGEQYF.

This clone came up a few times. The genes are TRBV7-9 and TRBJ1-1; D not certain. From germline, CDR1 is SEHNR and CDR2 FQNEAQ (reference sequence). The CDR3 has 10 amino acids. Trimming took 1 base from V and 10 from J, leaving 4 bases between them. CDR3 sequence reads: CASSLVSAFF. CDR3 coding DNA: TGTGCCAGCAGCTTAGTGTCAGCTTTCTTT.

The V call is TRBV28, the J call TRBJ2-7; a possible D gene is TRBD2 (6 bases). The CDR3 totals 14 residues. Trimming took 4 bases from V and 5 from J, leaving 15 bases between them. Germline-derived CDR1 and CDR2 are MDHEN and SYDVKM. The CDR3 DNA follows: TGTGCCAGCAGTTATGATACCCGGAGGGACGAGCAGTACTTC. Translated, it gives CASSYDTRRDEQYF.

The V gene is TRBV5-1, the J gene TRBJ1-1, with 8 bases lining up with TRBD1. The V gene's germline CDR1 is SGHRS and CDR2 YFSETQ. J lost 5 bases, V lost 0 bases, and 9 bases had no gene match. The CDR3 loop spans 16 amino acids. This CDR3 is CASSLGGAGGQTEAFF. CDR3 sequence (DNA): TGCGCCAGCAGCTTGGGCGGGGCAGGGGGCCAGACTGAAGCTTTCTTT.

The chain links TRBV5-1 to TRBJ1-1, with TRBD1 as a possible D gene (5 bases). Germline loops: CDR1 SGHRS, CDR2 YFSETQ. V lost 4 bases to trimming and J lost 4 bases, with 17 bases between them. This CDR3 is built from 15 residues. CDR3 in DNA: TGCGCCAGCAGCCTACAGGATCAAGTTGGCACTGAAGCTTTCTTT. Amino acids: CASSLQDQVGTEAFF.

This rearrangement joins TRBV5-1 to TRBJ1-1; D is ambiguous. The V end was cut by 2 bases, the J end by 4 bases, with 6 bases between. Germline loops: CDR1 SGHRS, CDR2 YFSETQ. The CDR3 extends over 12 amino acids. The CDR3 is CASSFTGTEAFF. The CDR3 bases are TGCGCCAGCAGCTTTACGGGCACTGAAGCTTTCTTT.

This clone has only one observation. This chain connects TRBV29-1 to TRBJ2-3, with D possibly being TRBD2 (6 bases). V lost 7 bases and J lost 4, with 9 bases in between. The CDR3 length is 11 residues. Germline V gene lookup returns CDR1 SQVTM and CDR2 ANQGSEA. CDR3 sequence reads: CSGSGADTQYF. CDR3 in DNA: TGCAGCGGTTCGGGGGCAGATACGCAGTATTTT.

V usage is TRBV28 and J usage is TRBJ1-5; D perhaps matches TRBD1 (5 bases). In germline, CDR1 is MDHEN, CDR2 SYDVKM. CDR3 length: 15 residues. The ends were cut back, 3 bases at V and 7 bases at J, with 16 bases in the middle. CDR3 amino acids: CASSFLMGVRQPQHF. The CDR3 DNA reads TGTGCCAGCAGTTTTCTAATGGGGGTGCGGCAGCCCCAGCATTTT.

V and J are TRBV7-2 and TRBJ2-7; D is perhaps TRBD2 (6 bases). Germline CDR1 is SGHTA and CDR2 is FQGNSA. Trimming took 2 bases from V and 3 from J, leaving 8 bases between them. The CDR3 runs 13 residues. CDR3 nucleotides: TGTGCCAGCAGCTTACGGAGGGGCTACGAGCAGTACTTC. This gives the protein CASSLRRGYEQYF.

The chain links TRBV5-1 to TRBJ1-6, with D perhaps TRBD1 (6 bases). The germline CDR1 and CDR2 sequences are SGHRS and YFSETQ. V lost 0 bases and J 7 bases, leaving 8 bases between the germline ends. The CDR3 loop spans 14 amino acids. The CDR3 spells CASSLGTANSPLHF. The CDR3 DNA reads as TGCGCCAGCAGCTTGGGGACAGCAAATTCACCCCTCCACTTT.

This rearrangement joins TRBV28 to TRBJ2-5; 9 bases align to TRBD2. Germline assignment: CDR1 MDHEN and CDR2 SYDVKM. The CDR3 is 13 residues long. V gave up 10 bases and J gave up 2 bases; unmatched junction bases: 5. The CDR3 spells CATRTSAQETQYF. The CDR3 DNA reads as TGTGCCACCAGGACTAGCGCGCAAGAGACCCAGTACTTC. The full variable domain, with the rest looked up from reference TRBV28 and TRBJ2-5, is DVKVTQSSRYLVKRTGEKVFLECVQDMDHENMFWYRQDPGLGLRLIYFSYDVKMKEKGDIPEGYSVSREKKERFSLILESASTNQTSMYLCATRTSAQETQYFGPGTRLLVL.

The V gene is TRBV5-4, the J gene TRBJ1-4; no definite D call. CDR1 is SGHNT and CDR2 is YYREEE in the germline V gene (reference sequence). Deletions cut 2 bases from V and 5 bases from J, with 10 bases between. CDR3 length: 14 residues. CDR3 bases: TGTGCCAGCAGCTTTTTTGGGGTCAATGAAAAACTGTTTTTT. The encoded protein is CASSFFGVNEKLFF.

This clone was seen more than once but under ten times. The rearrangement uses TRBV6-6 and TRBJ1-1, with D possibly being TRBD1 (5 bases). Germline loops: CDR1 MNHNY, CDR2 SVGAGI (reference sequence). V was cut by 5 bases and J by 8 bases, with 18 bases left in between. The CDR3 sequence is 14 residues long. The CDR3 region has the DNA TGTGCCAGCAGTCGCCTGAAAGGCGGGGGAGAAGCTTTCTTT. It is translated as CASSRLKGGGEAFF.